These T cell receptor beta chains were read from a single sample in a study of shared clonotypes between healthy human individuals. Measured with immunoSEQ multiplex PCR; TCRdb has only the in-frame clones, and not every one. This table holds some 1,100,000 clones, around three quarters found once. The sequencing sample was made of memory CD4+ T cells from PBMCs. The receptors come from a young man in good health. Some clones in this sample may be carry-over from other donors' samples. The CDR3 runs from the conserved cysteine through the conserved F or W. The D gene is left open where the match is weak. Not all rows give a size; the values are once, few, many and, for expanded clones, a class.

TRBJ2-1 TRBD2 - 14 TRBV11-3 CASSRSGRANEQFF TGTGCCAGCAGCCGGAGCGGGAGGGCAAATGAGCAGTTCTTC
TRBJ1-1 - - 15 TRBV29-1 CSAPAGLGISTEAFF TGCAGCGCCCCGGCGGGCCTGGGAATTTCCACTGAAGCTTTCTTT
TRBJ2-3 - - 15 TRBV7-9 CASSLAAGRRDTQYF TGTGCCAGCAGCTTAGCGGCGGGGAGGAGAGATACGCAGTATTTT
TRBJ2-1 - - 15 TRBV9 CASSVAQGPLNEQFF TGTGCCAGCAGCGTAGCGCAGGGCCCTTTAAATGAGCAGTTCTTC
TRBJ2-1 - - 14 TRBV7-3 CASSSGTRYNEQFF TGTGCCAGCAGCTCCGGGACACGGTACAATGAGCAGTTCTTC
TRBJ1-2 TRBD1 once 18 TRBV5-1 CASSRVARGQGAGDGYTF TGCGCCAGCAGCCGTGTAGCCCGGGGACAGGGGGCAGGAGACGGCTACACCTTC
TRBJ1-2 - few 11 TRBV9 CASSSGWGYTF TGTGCCAGCAGCTCAGGTTGGGGCTACACCTTC
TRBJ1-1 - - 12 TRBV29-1 CSVEPGYTEAFF TGCAGCGTTGAACCGGGATACACTGAAGCTTTCTTT
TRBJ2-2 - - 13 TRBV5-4 CASSLNDGGELFF TGTGCCAGCAGCTTGAATGACGGAGGGGAGCTGTTTTTT
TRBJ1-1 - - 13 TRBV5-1 CASSLVGITEAFF TGCGCCAGCAGCTTGGTGGGGATAACTGAAGCTTTCTTT
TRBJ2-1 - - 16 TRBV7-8 CASSSARARGYNEQFF TGTGCCAGCAGCTCGGCGCGGGCCCGGGGATACAATGAGCAGTTCTTC
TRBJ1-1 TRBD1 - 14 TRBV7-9 CASSSGQSDTEAFF TGTGCCAGCAGCTCGGGACAGTCAGACACTGAAGCTTTCTTT
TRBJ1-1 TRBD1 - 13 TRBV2 CASRGQLNTEAFF TGTGCCAGCAGGGGACAGCTGAACACTGAAGCTTTCTTT
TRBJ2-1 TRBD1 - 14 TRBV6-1 CAIRDRALSNEQFF TGTGCCATCCGGGACAGGGCTCTATCTAATGAGCAGTTCTTC
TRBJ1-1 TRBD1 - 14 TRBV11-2 CASSLGTGPSEAFF TGTGCCAGCAGCTTAGGGACAGGGCCTTCTGAAGCTTTCTTT
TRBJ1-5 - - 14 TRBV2 CASVGPIPNQPQHF TGTGCCAGCGTGGGACCGATACCTAATCAGCCCCAGCATTTT
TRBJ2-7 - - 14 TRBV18 CASSPPAYTYEQYF TGTGCCAGCTCACCACCGGCGTACACCTACGAGCAGTACTTC
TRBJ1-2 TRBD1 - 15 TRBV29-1 CSVLGPTGGDFGYTF TGCAGCGTATTAGGCCCGACAGGGGGCGATTTTGGCTACACCTTC
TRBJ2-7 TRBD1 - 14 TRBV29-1 CSVAPTGGHYEQYF TGCAGCGTTGCTCCTACAGGGGGCCATTACGAGCAGTACTTC
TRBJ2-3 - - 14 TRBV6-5 CASSPTWGSDTQYF TGTGCCAGCAGTCCGACCTGGGGGTCAGATACGCAGTATTTT
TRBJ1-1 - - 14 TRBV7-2 CASSLEAGNTEAFF TGTGCCAGCAGCTTAGAGGCAGGGAACACTGAAGCTTTCTTT
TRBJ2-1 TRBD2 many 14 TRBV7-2 CASSRGGEHNEQFF TGTGCCAGCAGCCGTGGGGGGGAGCACAATGAGCAGTTCTTC
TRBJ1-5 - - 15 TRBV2 CASSEARGAGQPQHF TGTGCCAGCAGTGAAGCGCGGGGGGCGGGTCAGCCCCAGCATTTT
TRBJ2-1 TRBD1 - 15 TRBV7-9 CASSSARTGVMRQFF TGTGCCAGCAGCTCCGCTCGGACAGGGGTTATGAGGCAGTTCTTC
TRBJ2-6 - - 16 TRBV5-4 CASSLRGPSGANVLTF TGTGCCAGCAGCTTGCGGGGGCCGTCGGGGGCCAACGTCCTGACTTTC
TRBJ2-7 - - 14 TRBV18 CASSPIGRSWEQYF TGTGCCAGCTCACCCATCGGACGCTCATGGGAGCAGTACTTC
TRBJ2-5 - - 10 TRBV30 CAWRKETQYF TGTGCCTGGAGGAAAGAGACCCAGTACTTC
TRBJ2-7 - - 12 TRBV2 CASSSVGPEQYF TGTGCCAGCAGCTCGGTGGGACCGGAGCAGTACTTC
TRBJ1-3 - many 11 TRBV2 CARGAGNTIYF TGTGCCAGGGGTGCTGGAAACACCATATATTTT
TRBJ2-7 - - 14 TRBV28 CASSLLDSYYEQYF TGTGCCAGCAGTTTACTGGACAGTTACTACGAGCAGTACTTC
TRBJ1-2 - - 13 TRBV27 CASSFSGTSGYTF TGTGCCAGCAGTTTTTCCGGGACGAGCGGCTACACCTTC
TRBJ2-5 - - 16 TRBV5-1 CASSSATGTHSETQYF TGCGCCAGCAGCTCTGCCACCGGGACCCACAGCGAGACCCAGTACTTC
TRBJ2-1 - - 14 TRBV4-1 CASSQSLPYNEQFF TGCGCCAGCAGCCAATCTCTACCATACAATGAGCAGTTCTTC
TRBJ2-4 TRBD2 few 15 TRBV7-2 CASSPLAGNPNIQYF TGTGCCAGCAGCCCCTTAGCGGGAAATCCGAACATTCAGTACTTC
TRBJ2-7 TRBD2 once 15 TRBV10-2 CASSLTSGSSYEQYF TGCGCCAGCTCTTTGACTAGCGGGAGCTCCTACGAGCAGTACTTC
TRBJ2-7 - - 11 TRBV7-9 CASSSRWEQYF TGTGCCAGCAGCTCTAGATGGGAGCAGTACTTC
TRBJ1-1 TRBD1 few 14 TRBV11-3 CASSGNRGRTEAFF TGTGCCAGCAGCGGAAACAGGGGGAGGACTGAAGCTTTCTTT
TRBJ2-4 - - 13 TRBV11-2 CASSSSYQNIQYF TGTGCCAGCAGCTCGTCATACCAAAACATTCAGTACTTC
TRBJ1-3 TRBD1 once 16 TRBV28 CASSLSQGFSGNTIYF TGTGCCAGCAGTTTATCACAGGGGTTCTCTGGAAACACCATATATTTT
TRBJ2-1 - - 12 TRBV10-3 CAISESSSRQFF TGTGCCATCAGTGAGTCGAGCAGTCGGCAGTTCTTC
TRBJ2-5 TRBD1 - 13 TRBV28 CASRRQGRETQYF TGTGCCAGCAGACGACAGGGTAGGGAGACCCAGTACTTC
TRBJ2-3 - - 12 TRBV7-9 CASSLTGDTQYF TGTGCCAGCAGCTTAACAGGAGATACGCAGTATTTT
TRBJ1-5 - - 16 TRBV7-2 CASSRTGTYSNQPQHF TGTGCCAGCAGCCGTACCGGGACATATAGCAATCAGCCCCAGCATTTT
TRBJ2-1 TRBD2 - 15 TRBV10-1 CASSGAGSPRDEQFF TGCGCCAGCAGTGGAGCGGGATCCCCCAGGGATGAGCAGTTCTTC
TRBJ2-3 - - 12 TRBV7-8 CASSLAADTQYF TGTGCCAGCAGCTTAGCGGCAGATACGCAGTATTTT
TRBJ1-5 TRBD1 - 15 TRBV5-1 CASSPGTGGGQPQHF TGCGCCAGCAGCCCCGGGACAGGGGGCGGTCAGCCCCAGCATTTT
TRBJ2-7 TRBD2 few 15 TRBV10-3 CAISEVASGKNEQYF TGTGCCATCAGTGAGGTAGCTAGCGGTAAAAACGAGCAGTACTTC
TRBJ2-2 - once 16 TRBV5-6 CASSSRRGRNTGELFF TGTGCCAGCAGCTCTCGAAGGGGCAGGAACACCGGGGAGCTGTTTTTT
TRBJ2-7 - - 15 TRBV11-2 CASSLRTGRDGEQYF TGTGCCAGCAGCTTAAGAACAGGGAGGGACGGCGAGCAGTACTTC
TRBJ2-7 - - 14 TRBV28 CASTYAHSYYEQYF TGTGCCAGCACTTACGCCCACAGTTACTACGAGCAGTACTTC
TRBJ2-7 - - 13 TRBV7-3 CASSFGGGYEQYF TGTGCCAGCAGCTTTGGAGGTGGCTACGAGCAGTACTTC
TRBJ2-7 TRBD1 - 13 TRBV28 CASKAQGAGEQYF TGTGCCAGCAAGGCACAGGGGGCGGGGGAGCAGTACTTC
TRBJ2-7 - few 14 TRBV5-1 CASSSTVSGYEQYF TGCGCCAGCAGCTCGACCGTGTCGGGGTACGAGCAGTACTTC
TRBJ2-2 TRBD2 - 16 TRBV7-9 CASATTGAGGSRELFF TGTGCCAGCGCCACTACGGGGGCGGGAGGAAGTCGGGAGCTGTTTTTT
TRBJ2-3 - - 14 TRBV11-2 CASSLLIRADTQYF TGTGCCAGCAGCTTACTCATACGGGCGGATACGCAGTATTTT
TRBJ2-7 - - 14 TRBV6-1 CASSGYGTLYEQYF TGTGCCAGCAGTGGGTACGGGACCCTCTACGAGCAGTACTTC
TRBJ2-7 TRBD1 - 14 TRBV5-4 CASSLSTGAYEQYF TGTGCCAGCAGCTTGTCGACAGGGGCCTACGAGCAGTACTTC
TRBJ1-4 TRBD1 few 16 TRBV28 CASSLVAGQRNEKLFF TGTGCCAGCAGTTTAGTGGCGGGACAGCGAAATGAAAAACTGTTTTTT
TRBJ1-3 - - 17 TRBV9 CASSVLDGRSSGNTIYF TGTGCCAGCAGCGTTTTGGACGGCCGAAGCTCTGGAAACACCATATATTTT
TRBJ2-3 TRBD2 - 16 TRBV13 CASSLRLAGNTDTQYF TGTGCCAGCAGCCTCCGACTAGCGGGGAACACAGATACGCAGTATTTT